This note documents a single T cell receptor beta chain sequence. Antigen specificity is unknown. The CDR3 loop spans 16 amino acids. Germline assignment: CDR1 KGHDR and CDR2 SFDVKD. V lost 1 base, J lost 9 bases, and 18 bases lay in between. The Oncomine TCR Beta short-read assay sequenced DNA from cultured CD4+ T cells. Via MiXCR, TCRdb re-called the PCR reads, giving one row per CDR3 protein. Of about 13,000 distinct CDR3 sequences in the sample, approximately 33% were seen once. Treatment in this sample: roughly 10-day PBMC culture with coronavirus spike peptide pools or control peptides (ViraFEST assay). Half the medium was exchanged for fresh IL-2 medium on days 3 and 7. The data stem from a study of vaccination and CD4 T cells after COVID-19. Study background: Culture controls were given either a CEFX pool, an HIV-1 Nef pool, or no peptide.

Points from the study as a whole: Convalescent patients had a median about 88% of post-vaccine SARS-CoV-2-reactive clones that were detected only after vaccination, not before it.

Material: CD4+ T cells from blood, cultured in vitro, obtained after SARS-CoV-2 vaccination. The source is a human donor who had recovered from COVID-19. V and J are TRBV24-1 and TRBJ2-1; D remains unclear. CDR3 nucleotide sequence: TGTGCCACCAGTGATTTATCGGGCAGCCTGAGTGCTGAGCAGTTCTTC. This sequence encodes CATSDLSGSLSAEQFF.